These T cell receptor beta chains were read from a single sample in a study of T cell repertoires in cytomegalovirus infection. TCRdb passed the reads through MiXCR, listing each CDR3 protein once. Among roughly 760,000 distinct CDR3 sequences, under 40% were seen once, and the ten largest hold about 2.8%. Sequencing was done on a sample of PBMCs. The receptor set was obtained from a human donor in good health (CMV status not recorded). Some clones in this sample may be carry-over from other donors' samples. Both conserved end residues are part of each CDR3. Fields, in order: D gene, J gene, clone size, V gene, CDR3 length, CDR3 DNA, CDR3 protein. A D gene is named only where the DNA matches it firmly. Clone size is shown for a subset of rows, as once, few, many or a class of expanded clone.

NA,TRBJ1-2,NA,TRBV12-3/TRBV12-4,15,TGTGCCAGCCATCGAGAAGCAGGGGATTTCTATGGCTACACCTTC,CASHREAGDFYGYTF
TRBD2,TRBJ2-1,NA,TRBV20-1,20,TGCAGTGCTAGAAGTGTGCCGGGACTAGCGGGAATCTCCTCCTACAATGAGCAGTTCTTC,CSARSVPGLAGISSYNEQFF
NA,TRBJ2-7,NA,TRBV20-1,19,TGCAGTGCTAGAGATCCTAGCCCTCAAAATAGCAAAACCGCCTACGAGCAGTACTTC,CSARDPSPQNSKTAYEQYF
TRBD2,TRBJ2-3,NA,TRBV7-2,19,TGTGCCAGCAGCTTACAGTCTAGCGGGAGAGGGGGTGGCACAGATACGCAGTATTTT,CASSLQSSGRGGGTDTQYF
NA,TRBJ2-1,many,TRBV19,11,TGTGCCAGCAGTATCCGGAATGAGCAGTTCTTC,CASSIRNEQFF
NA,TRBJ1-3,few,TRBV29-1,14,TGCAGCGTTGTAGGGGTCTCCTCTGGAAACACCATATATTTT,CSVVGVSSGNTIYF
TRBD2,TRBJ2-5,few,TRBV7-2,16,TGTGCCAGCAGCTTAGTAGCGGGGGGGCCTGGGGAGACCCAGTACTTC,CASSLVAGGPGETQYF
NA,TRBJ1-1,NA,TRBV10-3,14,TGTGCCATCAGTGAGTACAAGTACCGGTTGTACGCTTTCTTT,CAISEYKYRLYAFF
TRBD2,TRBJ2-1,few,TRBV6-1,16,TGTGCCAGCAGTTCGACGGCGGGAGGCTCCTACAATGAGCAGTTCTTC,CASSSTAGGSYNEQFF
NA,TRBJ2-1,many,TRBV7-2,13,TGTGCCAGCAGCTTAGGGACCGGGAATGAGCAGTTCTTC,CASSLGTGNEQFF
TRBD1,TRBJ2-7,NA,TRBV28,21,TGTGCCAGCAGTTTTCCCCTTCTATCCCGGGACAGAACATCCCCAACCTACGAGCAGTACTTC,CASSFPLLSRDRTSPTYEQYF
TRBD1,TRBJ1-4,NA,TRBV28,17,TGTGCCAGCAGTTTTGGTGCCGGGGACAGGGGTTTTGAAAAACTGTTTTTT,CASSFGAGDRGFEKLFF
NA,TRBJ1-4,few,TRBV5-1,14,TGCGCCAGCAGCTTGGATGGGGGCCAAGGAAAACTGTTTTTT,CASSLDGGQGKLFF
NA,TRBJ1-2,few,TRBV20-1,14,TGCAGTGCTAGTTTTTCTCTTGTGATTCTTGGCTACACCTTC,CSASFSLVILGYTF
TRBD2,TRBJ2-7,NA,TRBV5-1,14,TGCGCCAGCAGCTTGAATTTAGCGGGGAACGAGCAGTACTTC,CASSLNLAGNEQYF
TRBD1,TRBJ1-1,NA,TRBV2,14,TGTGCCAGCAGTGGAGACAGGGGGGCCACTGAAGCTTTCTTT,CASSGDRGATEAFF
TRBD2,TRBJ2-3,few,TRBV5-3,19,TGTGCCAGCAGCCGAGGAGACTTTAGCGGGAGAAGGAGCACAGATACGCAGTATTTT,CASSRGDFSGRRSTDTQYF
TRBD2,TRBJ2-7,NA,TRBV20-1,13,TGCAGTGCTAAGCGGGAGGATGACTACGAGCAGTACTTC,CSAKREDDYEQYF
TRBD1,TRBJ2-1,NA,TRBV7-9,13,TGTGCCAGCAGCTCCACAGGCTGGGGACAGTGGGGTTTC,CASSSTGWGQWGF
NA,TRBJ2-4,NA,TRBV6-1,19,TGTGCCAGCAGTGAAGCGAAAACTCTGGTTCATGTAGCCAAAAACATTCAGTACTTC,CASSEAKTLVHVAKNIQYF
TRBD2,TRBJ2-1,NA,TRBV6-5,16,TGTGCCAGCAGCTCCGATAGCGGGCCTGCCTACAATGAGCAGTTCTTC,CASSSDSGPAYNEQFF
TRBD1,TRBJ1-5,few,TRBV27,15,TGTGCCAGCAGTGCCGGGACAGGTTACAATCAGCCCCAGCATTTT,CASSAGTGYNQPQHF
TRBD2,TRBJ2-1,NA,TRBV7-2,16,TGTGCCAGCAGCTTAGGGGGTGGGAGGGCCTTCAATGAGCAGTTCTTC,CASSLGGGRAFNEQFF